The clone carrying this TCR beta chain was seen a handful of times. Its target is not known. The data were taken from a study of cytomegalovirus exposure and HLA in healthy donors. Regarding the study as a whole: The only immune exposure information that was available was CMV serostatus. Later, an analysis showed that TCR beta chains associated with HLA were more clonally expanded than others that were equally common. Per published reports, the classifier diagnosed cytomegalovirus status with high specificity and sensitivity. The later analysis indicated that the majority of CMV-associated TCR beta chains appeared HLA-restricted.

The primer mix had 60 Vbeta and 13 Jbeta primers. The data were produced by immunoSEQ multiplex PCR, yet TCRdb's version contains in-frame clones alone and is incomplete. The sample has roughly 200,000 clones; around 75% are singletons. From germline, CDR1 is SGHDN and CDR2 FVKESK. The CDR3 is made up of 14 amino acids. The ends lost 0 bases at V and 6 bases at J; junction bases unmatched: 3. V and J are TRBV14 and TRBJ1-2; 8 positions agree with TRBD1. Sequencing was carried out using PBMCs. The TCR originated in a woman in her twenties or thirties in good health and CMV-seronegative. CDR3: CASSQEGRGHGYTF. CDR3 coding DNA: TGTGCCAGCAGCCAAGAGGGCAGGGGGCATGGCTACACCTTC. The variable domain in full, with the rest retrieved from reference TRBV14 and TRBJ1-2, is EAGVTQFPSHSVIEKGQTVTLRCDPISGHDNLYWYRRVMGKEIKFLLHFVKESKQDESGMPNNRFLAERTGGTYSTLKVQPAELEDSGVYFCASSQEGRGHGYTFGSGTRLTVV.